The T cell receptor (beta chain) under discussion was sequenced for a study of CD8+ T cells in alopecia areata. CDR3 length: 16 residues. Trimming took 4 bases from V and 4 from J, leaving 20 bases between them. The germline gives CDR1 SGHRS, CDR2 YFSETQ. Following extraction, RNA underwent reverse transcription to cDNA, which served as the sequencing template. Repertoires were generated with immunoSEQ multiplex PCR, while TCRdb's copy carries only in-frame clones and drops some. The table records 110,000 to 150,000 clones, about three fifths of them present only once. Here the sequenced sample was CD4+ T cells sorted from blood, taken at week 0. The sequence was collected from a human donor with alopecia areata. The V and J genes are TRBV5-1 and TRBJ1-2, with D unclear. The CDR3 DNA follows: TGCGCCAGCAGCCCTCCGGAGGCCGGACTATCCTATGGCTACACCTTC. Its translation: CASSPPEAGLSYGYTF. The full variable domain, rest sourced from reference TRBV5-1 and TRBJ1-2, is KAGVTQTPRYLIKTRGQQVTLSCSPISGHRSVSWYQQTPGQGLQFLFEYFSETQRNKGNFPGRFSGRQFSNSRSEMNVSTLELGDSALYLCASSPPEAGLSYGYTFGSGTRLTVV.